The present T cell receptor beta chain was sequenced within a study of graft-versus-host responses after intestinal transplantation. The ends were cut back, 1 base at V and 5 bases at J, with 12 bases in the middle. The CDR3 has 15 amino acids. Germline lookup yields CDR1 SEHNR and CDR2 FQNEAQ (reference sequence). Sequencing was performed with immunoSEQ multiplex PCR; in TCRdb, only in-frame clones are kept and a portion is missing. In the table there are 25,000 to 30,000 clones, 70% to 90% of which are singletons. This TCR was recovered from a human patient who received an intestinal transplant, so some T cells may come from the graft donor. This chain joins TRBV7-9 and TRBJ1-5, with unresolved D. Sequencing was performed on PBMCs, taken around 62 weeks after intestinal transplantation. The CDR3 region has the DNA TGTGCCAGCAGCTTAGGCGGGAGCGGGTATCAGCCCCAGCATTTT. This translates into CASSLGGSGYQPQHF.